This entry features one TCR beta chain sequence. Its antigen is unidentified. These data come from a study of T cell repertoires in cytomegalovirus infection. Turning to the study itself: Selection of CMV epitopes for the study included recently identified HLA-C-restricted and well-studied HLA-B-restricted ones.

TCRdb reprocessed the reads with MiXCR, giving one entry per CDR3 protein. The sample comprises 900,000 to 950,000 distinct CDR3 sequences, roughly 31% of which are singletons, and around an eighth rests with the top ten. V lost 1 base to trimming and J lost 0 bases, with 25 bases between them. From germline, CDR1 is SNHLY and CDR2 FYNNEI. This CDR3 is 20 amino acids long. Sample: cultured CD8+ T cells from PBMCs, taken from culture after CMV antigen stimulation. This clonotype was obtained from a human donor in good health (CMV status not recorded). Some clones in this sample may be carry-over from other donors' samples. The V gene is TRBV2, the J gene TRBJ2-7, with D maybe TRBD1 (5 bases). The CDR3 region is CASSEVPPLQGQGTSYEQYF. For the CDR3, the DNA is TGTGCCAGCAGTGAAGTACCCCCACTCCAGGGTCAGGGAACCTCCTACGAGCAGTACTTC.